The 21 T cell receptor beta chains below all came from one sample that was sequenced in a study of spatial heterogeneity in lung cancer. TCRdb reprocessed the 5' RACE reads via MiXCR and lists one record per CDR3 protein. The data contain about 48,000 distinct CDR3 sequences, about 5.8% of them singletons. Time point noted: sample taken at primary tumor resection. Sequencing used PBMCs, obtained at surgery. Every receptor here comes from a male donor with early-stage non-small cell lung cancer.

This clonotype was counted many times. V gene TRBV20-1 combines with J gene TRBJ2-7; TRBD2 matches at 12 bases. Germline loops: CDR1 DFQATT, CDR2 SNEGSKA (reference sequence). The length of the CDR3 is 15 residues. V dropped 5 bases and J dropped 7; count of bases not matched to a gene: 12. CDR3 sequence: CSALSETSGSGEQYF. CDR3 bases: TGCAGTGCTCTGAGTGAGACTAGCGGGAGTGGGGAGCAGTACTTC.

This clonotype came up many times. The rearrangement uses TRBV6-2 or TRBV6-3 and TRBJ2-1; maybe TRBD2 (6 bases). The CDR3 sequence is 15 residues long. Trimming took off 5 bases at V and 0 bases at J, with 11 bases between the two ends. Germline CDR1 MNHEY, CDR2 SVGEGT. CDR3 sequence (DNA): TGTGCCAGCAGTGAAGACGGGAGCTCCTACAATGAGCAGTTCTTC. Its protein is CASSEDGSSYNEQFF.

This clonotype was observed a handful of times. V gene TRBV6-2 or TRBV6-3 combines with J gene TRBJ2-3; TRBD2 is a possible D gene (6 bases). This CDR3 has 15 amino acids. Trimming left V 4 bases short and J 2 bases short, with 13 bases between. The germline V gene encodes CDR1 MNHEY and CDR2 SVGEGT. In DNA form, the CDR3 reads TGTGCCAGCAGTTTTAAGGGACTCCCCACAGATACGCAGTATTTT. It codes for CASSFKGLPTDTQYF.

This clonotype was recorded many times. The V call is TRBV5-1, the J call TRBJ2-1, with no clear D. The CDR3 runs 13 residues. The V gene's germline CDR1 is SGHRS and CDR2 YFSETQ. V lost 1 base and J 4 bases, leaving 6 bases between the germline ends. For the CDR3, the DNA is TGCGCCAGCAGCTTGTCGGAATACAATGAGCAGTTCTTC. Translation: CASSLSEYNEQFF.

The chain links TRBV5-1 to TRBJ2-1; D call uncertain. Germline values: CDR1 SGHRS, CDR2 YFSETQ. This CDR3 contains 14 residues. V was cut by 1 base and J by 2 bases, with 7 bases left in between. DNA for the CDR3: TGCGCCAGCAGCTTGAACCAACCCTACAATGAGCAGTTCTTC. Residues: CASSLNQPYNEQFF.

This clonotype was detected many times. CDR3 sequence reads: CASSSPIGQNQETQYF. The CDR3 nucleotides are TGTGCCAGCAGTTCCCCAATCGGACAGAACCAAGAGACCCAGTACTTC. The chain recombines TRBV28 with TRBJ2-5; TRBD1 is a possible D gene (6 bases). V dropped 4 bases and J dropped 0 bases, with 15 bases sitting between them. Per germline, CDR1 MDHEN and CDR2 SYDVKM. The CDR3 length is 16 residues.

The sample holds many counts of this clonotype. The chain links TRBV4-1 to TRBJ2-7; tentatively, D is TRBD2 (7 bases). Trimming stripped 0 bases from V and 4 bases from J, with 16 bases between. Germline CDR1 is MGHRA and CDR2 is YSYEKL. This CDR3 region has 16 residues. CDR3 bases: TGCGCCAGCAGCCAAGATCTTCCAGGGGAGGGGTACGAGCAGTACTTC. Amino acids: CASSQDLPGEGYEQYF.

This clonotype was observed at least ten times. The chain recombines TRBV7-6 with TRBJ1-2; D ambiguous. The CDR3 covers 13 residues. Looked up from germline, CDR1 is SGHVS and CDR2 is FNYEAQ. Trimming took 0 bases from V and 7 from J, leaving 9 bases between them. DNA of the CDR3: TGTGCCAGCAGCTTAGCAGGCGCCGGTGGCTACACCTTC. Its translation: CASSLAGAGGYTF.

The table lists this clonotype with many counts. The CDR3 nucleotides are TGTGCCAGCACCCGGACAGGGGGTCCAGGACAGCCCCAGCATTTT. The encoded protein is CASTRTGGPGQPQHF. The chain has TRBV27 and TRBJ1-5, with TRBD1 matching over 10 bases. From germline, CDR1 is MNHEY and CDR2 SMNVEV (reference sequence). The CDR3 has 15 amino acids. The trim removed 7 bases at V and 7 bases at J, leaving 10 bases unmatched.

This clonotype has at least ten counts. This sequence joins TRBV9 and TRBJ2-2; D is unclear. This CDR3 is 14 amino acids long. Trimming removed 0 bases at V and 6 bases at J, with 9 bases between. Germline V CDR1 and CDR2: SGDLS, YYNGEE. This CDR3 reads CASSVVGSPGELFF. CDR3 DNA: TGTGCCAGCAGCGTAGTTGGTAGCCCCGGGGAGCTGTTTTTT.

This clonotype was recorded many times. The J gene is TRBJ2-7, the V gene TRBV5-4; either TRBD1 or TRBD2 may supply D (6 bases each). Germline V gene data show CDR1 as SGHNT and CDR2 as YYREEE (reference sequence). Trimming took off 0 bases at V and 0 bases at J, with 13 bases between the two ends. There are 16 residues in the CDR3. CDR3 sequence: CASSLGGVQGSYEQYF. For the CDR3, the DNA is TGTGCCAGCAGCTTGGGGGGGGTACAGGGCTCCTACGAGCAGTACTTC.

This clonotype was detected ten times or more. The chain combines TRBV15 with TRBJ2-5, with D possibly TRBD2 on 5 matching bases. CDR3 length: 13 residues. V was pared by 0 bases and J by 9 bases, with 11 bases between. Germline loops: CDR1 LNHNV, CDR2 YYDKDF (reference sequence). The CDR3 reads CATSREQIGAQYF. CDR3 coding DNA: TGTGCCACCAGCAGAGAACAGATCGGGGCCCAGTACTTC.

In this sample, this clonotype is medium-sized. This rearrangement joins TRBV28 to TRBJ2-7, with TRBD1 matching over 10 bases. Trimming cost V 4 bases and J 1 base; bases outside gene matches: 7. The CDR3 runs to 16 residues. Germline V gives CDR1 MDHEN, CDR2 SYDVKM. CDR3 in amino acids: CASSYHRDRGSYEQYF. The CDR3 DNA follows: TGTGCCAGCAGTTACCACCGGGACAGGGGTTCCTACGAGCAGTACTTC.

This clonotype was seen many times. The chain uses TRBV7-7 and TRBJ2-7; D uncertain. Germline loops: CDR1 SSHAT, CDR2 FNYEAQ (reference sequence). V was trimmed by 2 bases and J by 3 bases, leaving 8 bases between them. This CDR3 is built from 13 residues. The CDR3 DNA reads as TGTGCCAGCAGCTTACACAGAGACTACGAGCAGTACTTC. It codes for CASSLHRDYEQYF.

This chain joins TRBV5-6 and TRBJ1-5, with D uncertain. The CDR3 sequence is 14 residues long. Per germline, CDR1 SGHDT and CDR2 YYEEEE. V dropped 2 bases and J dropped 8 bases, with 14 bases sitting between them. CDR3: CASSFGQLAEPQHF. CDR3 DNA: TGTGCCAGCAGCTTCGGGCAGCTCGCAGAGCCCCAGCATTTT.

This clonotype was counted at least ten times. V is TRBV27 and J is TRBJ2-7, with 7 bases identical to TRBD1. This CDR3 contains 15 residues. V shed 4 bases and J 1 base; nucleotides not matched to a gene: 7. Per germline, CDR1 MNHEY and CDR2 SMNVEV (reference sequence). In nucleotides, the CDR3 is TGTGCCAGCAGTTCCTTGACAGGGTGGTCCTACGAGCAGTACTTC. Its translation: CASSSLTGWSYEQYF.

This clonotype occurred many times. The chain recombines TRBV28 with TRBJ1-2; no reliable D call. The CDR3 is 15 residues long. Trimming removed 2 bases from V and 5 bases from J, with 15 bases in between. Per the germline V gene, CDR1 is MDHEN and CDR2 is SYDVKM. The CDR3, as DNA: TGTGCCAGCAGTTTAATGTCGGGGTTAATATATGGCTACACCTTC. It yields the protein CASSLMSGLIYGYTF.

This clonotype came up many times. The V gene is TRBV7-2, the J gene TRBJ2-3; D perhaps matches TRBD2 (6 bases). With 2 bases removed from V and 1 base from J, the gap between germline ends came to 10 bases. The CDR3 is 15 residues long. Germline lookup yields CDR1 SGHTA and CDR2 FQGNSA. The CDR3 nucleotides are TGTGCCAGCAGCTTAAGGCGGGACCGCACAGATACGCAGTATTTT. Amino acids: CASSLRRDRTDTQYF.

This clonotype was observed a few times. CDR3 DNA sequence: TGTGCCAGCAGTTTATTGGGACTTTCCACCGGGGAGCTGTTTTTT. This encodes CASSLLGLSTGELFF. This sequence joins TRBV27 and TRBJ2-2; D perhaps matches TRBD2 (6 bases). From germline, CDR1 is MNHEY and CDR2 SMNVEV (reference sequence). With 1 base removed from V and 4 bases from J, the gap between germline ends came to 10 bases. The CDR3 is 15 amino acids.

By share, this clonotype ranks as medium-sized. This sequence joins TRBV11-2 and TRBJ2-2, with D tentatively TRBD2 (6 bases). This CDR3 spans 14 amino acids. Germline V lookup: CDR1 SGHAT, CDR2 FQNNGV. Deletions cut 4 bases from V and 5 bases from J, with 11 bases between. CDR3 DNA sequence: TGTGCCAGCAGCTGGCGGGACTTGACCGGGGAGCTGTTTTTT. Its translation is CASSWRDLTGELFF.

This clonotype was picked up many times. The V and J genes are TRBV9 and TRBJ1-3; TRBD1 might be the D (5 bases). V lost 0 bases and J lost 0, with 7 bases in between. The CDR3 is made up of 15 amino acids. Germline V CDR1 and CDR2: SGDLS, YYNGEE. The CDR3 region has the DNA TGTGCCAGCAGCGTAGAGGGGTTCTCTGGAAACACCATATATTTT. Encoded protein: CASSVEGFSGNTIYF. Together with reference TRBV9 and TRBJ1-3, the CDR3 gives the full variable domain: DSGVTQTPKHLITATGQRVTLRCSPRSGDLSVYWYQQSLDQGLQFLIQYYNGEERAKGNILERFSAQQFPDLHSELNLSSLELGDSALYFCASSVEGFSGNTIYFGEGSWLTVV.